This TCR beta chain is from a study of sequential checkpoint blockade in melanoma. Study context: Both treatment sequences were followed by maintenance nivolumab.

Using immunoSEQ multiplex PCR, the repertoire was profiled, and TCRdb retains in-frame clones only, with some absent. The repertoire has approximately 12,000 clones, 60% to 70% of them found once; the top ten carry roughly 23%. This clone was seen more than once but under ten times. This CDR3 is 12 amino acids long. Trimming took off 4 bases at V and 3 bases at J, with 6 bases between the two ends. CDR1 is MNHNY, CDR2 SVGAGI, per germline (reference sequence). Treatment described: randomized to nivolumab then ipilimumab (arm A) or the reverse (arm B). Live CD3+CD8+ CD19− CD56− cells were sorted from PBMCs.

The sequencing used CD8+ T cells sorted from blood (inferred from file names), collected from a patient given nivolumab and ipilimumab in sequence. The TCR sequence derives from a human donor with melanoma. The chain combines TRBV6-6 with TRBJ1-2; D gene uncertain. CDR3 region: CASSSTYYGYTF. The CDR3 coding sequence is TGTGCCAGCAGTTCCACTTACTATGGCTACACCTTC.